This record concerns one TCR beta chain sequence. Antigen: not known. This specimen comes from a study of T cells in Graves' hyperthyroidism and ophthalmopathy. Study-wide results and limits: A median roughly six months before onset, the model predicted ophthalmopathy.

Researchers took RNA transcripts and amplified the TCR beta CDR3 regions from them. HTBI primers were used for first-round RT-PCR of the TCR CDR3. TCRdb recomputed calls from the multiplex PCR reads with MiXCR, one row per CDR3 protein. The sample has hundreds of thousands of distinct CDR3 sequences, approximately 42% seen once; the top ten hold less than 8.5%. The CDR3 covers 16 residues. Trimming took off 4 bases at V and 0 bases at J, with 10 bases between the two ends. The gene calls are TRBV12-3 or TRBV12-4 and TRBJ2-6, with a tentative D call TRBD1 (6 bases). The sample comprised peripheral blood or thyroid tissue (not recorded which). This sequence originates from an adult man with Graves' disease, either hyperthyroidism or ophthalmopathy (not recorded which). The CDR3 region has the DNA TGTGCCAGCAGTTCCCCCAGGGGCTCTGGGGCCAACGTCCTGACTTTC. Amino acid sequence: CASSSPRGSGANVLTF.